These T cell receptor beta chains were read from a single sample in a study of blood T cells in healthy people across ages. TCRdb re-derived calls from the 5' RACE reads in MiXCR, one entry per CDR3 protein. The sample has 1.8 million or so distinct CDR3 sequences, 30% to 40% seen once; the top ten hold more than 20%. The sample comprised blood. Source of these receptors: a human donor in good health. CDR3s leave out the opening cysteine and the closing phenylalanine or tryptophan. The D gene is left open where the match is weak.

j_call d_call v_call cdr3_aa
TRBJ2-3 TRBD2 TRBV6-6 ANSYGDEIAGEDTQY
TRBJ1-3 - TRBV6-4 ASRPGNDPGNTIY
TRBJ1-1 TRBD1 TRBV20-1 SAEKGQGYTEAF
TRBJ1-1 - TRBV10-3 AITSRPGGTEAF
TRBJ2-3 TRBD1 TRBV5-1 ASSLGPRDRGTDTQY
TRBJ2-7 TRBD1 TRBV10-3 ATSTGSRDEQY
TRBJ1-5 - TRBV4-1 ASSQDSGGHQPQH
- TRBD1 TRBV5-1 ASSFGQGAETQF
TRBJ2-7 - TRBV3-1 ASSQDSGGPFGEQY
TRBJ2-7 - TRBV5-6 ASSLAPKTYEQY
TRBJ2-7 TRBD1 TRBV24-1 ATSDWSGQGINEQY
TRBJ1-2 - TRBV6-2/TRBV6-3 ASRPPGHYFGYT
TRBJ2-1 TRBD1 TRBV29-1 SANRGRMNEQF
TRBJ1-4 - TRBV7-2 ASSLTGQQELF
TRBJ2-5 - TRBV12-3/TRBV12-4 ASSFGPPQGLQETQY
TRBJ1-2 - TRBV28 AVLIPINYGYT
TRBJ1-1 - TRBV24-1 ATSDSQTGNTEAF
TRBJ1-2 - TRBV20-1 SARDSKDGYT
TRBJ1-2 TRBD1 TRBV20-1 SAIRDRAGNT
TRBJ1-2 TRBD1 TRBV7-9 ASSYGTDGYT
TRBJ2-1 TRBD1 TRBV5-1 ASSFRGNGNEQF
TRBJ1-5 - TRBV5-5 ASSLEGWMGQPQH
TRBJ2-1 - TRBV4-3 ASSQGVGPYNEQF
TRBJ1-2 - TRBV20-1 SALWGDNGYT
TRBJ2-4 TRBD2 TRBV15 ATSRKPAGGPKNIQY
TRBJ2-5 - TRBV20-1 SARIRETQY
TRBJ2-5 TRBD2 TRBV7-6 ASSPRVSGGQETQY
TRBJ2-7 - TRBV7-2 ASSRQTLSHEQY
TRBJ2-1 - TRBV3-1 ASSQTGIGASEF
TRBJ1-4 - TRBV9 ASSVDEGNLF
TRBJ2-1 TRBD1 TRBV20-1 SARDLIQRQGAFNEQF
TRBJ2-1 - TRBV6-5 ASRTSHQQF
TRBJ1-4 - TRBV12-3/TRBV12-4 ASSFRESNEKLF
TRBJ2-1 - TRBV6-2/TRBV6-3 ASGILANNEQF
TRBJ1-4 - TRBV10-3 AISVDPGGEKLF
- TRBD1 TRBV6-1 ASSVSMGQLSYEQY
TRBJ1-5 - TRBV15 ATSRAAVPQH
TRBJ2-1 - TRBV19 ASSTTGQYNEQF
TRBJ2-7 - TRBV7-2 ASSLDWDQY
TRBJ1-1 - TRBV20-1 SARNTGHTDTEAF
TRBJ1-5 - TRBV3-1 ASSQDGGGPNQPQH
TRBJ1-5 - TRBV18 ASSREEMEPQH
TRBJ2-1 - TRBV7-6 ASSNQGSRNEQF
TRBJ2-1 TRBD2 TRBV20-1 SARDYGGVYNEQF
TRBJ2-3 - TRBV20-1 SATEGAGTPGTQY
TRBJ1-5 - TRBV19 ASCPGGQPQH
TRBJ2-7 TRBD2 TRBV7-2 ASSLSRGGRVSYEQY
TRBJ2-3 - TRBV20-1 SARDQTPADTQY
TRBJ1-2 - TRBV5-6 ASSPIPRQTTHYGYT
TRBJ1-4 - TRBV5-1 ASRRWGQTNEKLF
TRBJ1-2 - TRBV3-1 ASSPSRTGTAIYGYT
TRBJ1-1 TRBD1 TRBV7-9 ASSIGDSEAF
TRBJ1-5 - TRBV20-1 SARAWDPRGQPQH
TRBJ2-3 TRBD2 TRBV20-1 SAAKRGLDTDTQY